This T cell receptor (beta chain) was retrieved from a study of cytomegalovirus exposure and HLA in healthy donors. Notes on this clone: Its matching antigen is unknown.

General study points: Rare TCR sequences dominated, though some public TCRs recurred in many donors.

V dropped 5 bases and J dropped 2; count of bases not matched to a gene: 8. Germline CDR1 MDHEN, CDR2 SYDVKM. The CDR3 loop spans 16 amino acids. Researchers ran the PCR with 60 Vbeta and 13 Jbeta primers. Sequencing was performed with immunoSEQ multiplex PCR; in TCRdb, only in-frame clones are kept and a portion is missing. Here the sample spans tens of thousands of clones, 75% to 90% being singletons. The V call is TRBV28, the J call TRBJ2-3; 9 nucleotides agree with TRBD2. Sequenced sample: PBMCs. The source of this sequence is a woman in her thirties or forties in good health and CMV-seropositive. This CDR3 reads CASSILAGAATDTQYF. CDR3 DNA sequence: TGTGCCAGCAGTATTTTAGCGGGGGCCGCCACAGATACGCAGTATTTT.